The text below deals with one TCR beta chain. The V gene's germline CDR1 is MNHEY and CDR2 SVGAGI. V was shortened by 4 bases and J by 2 bases, with 9 bases between the two germline ends. The length of the CDR3 is 15 residues. The data were taken from a study of cytomegalovirus exposure and HLA in healthy donors. PCR primers comprised 60 Vbeta and 13 Jbeta primers. Profiling relied on immunoSEQ multiplex PCR, and the TCRdb table lists in-frame clones only, not all of them. The sample includes about 140,000 clones, 82% of them seen just once. The chain combines TRBV6-5 with TRBJ2-6; TRBD2 is a possible D gene (7 bases). The sequenced material came from PBMCs. This receptor was taken from a man between 18 and 29 years old in good health and CMV-seropositive. The chain's CDR3 is CASSLGGPGANVLTF. The CDR3 nucleotides are TGTGCCAGCAGTTTGGGGGGGCCTGGGGCCAACGTCCTGACTTTC.